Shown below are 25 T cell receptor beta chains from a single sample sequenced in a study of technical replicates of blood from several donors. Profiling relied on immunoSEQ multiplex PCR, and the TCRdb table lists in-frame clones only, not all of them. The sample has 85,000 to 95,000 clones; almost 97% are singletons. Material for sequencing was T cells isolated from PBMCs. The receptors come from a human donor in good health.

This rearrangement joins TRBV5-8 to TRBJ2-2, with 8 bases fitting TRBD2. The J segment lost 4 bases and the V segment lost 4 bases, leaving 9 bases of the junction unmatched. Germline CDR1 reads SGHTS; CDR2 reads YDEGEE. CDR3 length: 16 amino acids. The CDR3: CASSPLEREITGELFF. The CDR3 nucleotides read TGTGCCAGCAGCCCCCTTGAGCGGGAGATCACCGGGGAGCTGTTTTTT.

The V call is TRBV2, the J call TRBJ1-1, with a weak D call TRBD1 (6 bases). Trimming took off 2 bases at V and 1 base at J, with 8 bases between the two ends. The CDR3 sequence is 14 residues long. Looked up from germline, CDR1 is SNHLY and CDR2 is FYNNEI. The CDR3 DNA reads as TGTGCCAGCAGTGAAACCAGGGGGAACACTGAAGCTTTCTTT. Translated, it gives CASSETRGNTEAFF.

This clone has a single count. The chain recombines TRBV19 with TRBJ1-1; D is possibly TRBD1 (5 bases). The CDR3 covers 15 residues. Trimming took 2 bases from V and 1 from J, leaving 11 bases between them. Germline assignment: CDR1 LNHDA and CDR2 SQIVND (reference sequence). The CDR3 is CASSISGHQNTEAFF. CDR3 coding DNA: TGTGCCAGTAGTATATCAGGACACCAGAACACTGAAGCTTTCTTT.

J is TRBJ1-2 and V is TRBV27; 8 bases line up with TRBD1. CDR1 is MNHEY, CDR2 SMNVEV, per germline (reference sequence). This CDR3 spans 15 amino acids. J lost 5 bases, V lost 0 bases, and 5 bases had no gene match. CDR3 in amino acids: CASSLSGRGLYGYTF. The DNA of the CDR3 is TGTGCCAGCAGTTTATCGGGCAGGGGGCTTTATGGCTACACCTTC.

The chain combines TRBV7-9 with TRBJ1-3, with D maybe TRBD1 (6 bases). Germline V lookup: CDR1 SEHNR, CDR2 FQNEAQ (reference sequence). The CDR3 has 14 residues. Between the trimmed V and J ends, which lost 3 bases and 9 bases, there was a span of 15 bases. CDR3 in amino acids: CASSLTGLGVTIYF. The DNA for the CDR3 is TGTGCCAGCAGCTTGACAGGCCTTGGGGTCACCATATATTTT.

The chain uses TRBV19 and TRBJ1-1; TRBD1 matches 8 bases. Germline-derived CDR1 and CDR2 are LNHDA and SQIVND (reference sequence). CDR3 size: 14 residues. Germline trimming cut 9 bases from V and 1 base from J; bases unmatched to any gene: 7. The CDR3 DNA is TGTGCCAGGCAAAGACAGGGGTCGAACACTGAAGCTTTCTTT. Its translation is CARQRQGSNTEAFF.

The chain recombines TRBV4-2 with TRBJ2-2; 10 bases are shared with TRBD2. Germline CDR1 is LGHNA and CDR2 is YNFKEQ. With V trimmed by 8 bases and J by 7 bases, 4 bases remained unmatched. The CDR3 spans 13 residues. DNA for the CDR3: TGTGCCAGCTCGTCTAGCGGGAGCGGGGAGCTGTTTTTT. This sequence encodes CASSSSGSGELFF.

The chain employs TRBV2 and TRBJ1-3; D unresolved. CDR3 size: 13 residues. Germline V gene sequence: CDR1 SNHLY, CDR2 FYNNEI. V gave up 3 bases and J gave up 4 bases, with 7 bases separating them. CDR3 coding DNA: TGTGCCAGCAGTGACCCAGTCGGAAACACCATATATTTT. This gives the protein CASSDPVGNTIYF.

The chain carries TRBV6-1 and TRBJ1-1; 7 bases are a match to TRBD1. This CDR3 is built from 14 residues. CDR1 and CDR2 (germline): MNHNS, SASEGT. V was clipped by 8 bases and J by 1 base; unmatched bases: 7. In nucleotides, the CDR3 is TGTGCCAGCTCTTCACAGGGGAGGAACACTGAAGCTTTCTTT. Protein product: CASSSQGRNTEAFF.

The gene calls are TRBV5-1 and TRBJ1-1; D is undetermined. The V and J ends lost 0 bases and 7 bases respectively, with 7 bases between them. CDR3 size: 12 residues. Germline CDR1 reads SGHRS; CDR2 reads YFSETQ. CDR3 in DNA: TGCGCCAGCAGCTTGGTAATGAGTGAAGCTTTCTTT. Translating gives CASSLVMSEAFF. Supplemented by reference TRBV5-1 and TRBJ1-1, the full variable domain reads KAGVTQTPRYLIKTRGQQVTLSCSPISGHRSVSWYQQTPGQGLQFLFEYFSETQRNKGNFPGRFSGRQFSNSRSEMNVSTLELGDSALYLCASSLVMSEAFFGQGTRLTVV.

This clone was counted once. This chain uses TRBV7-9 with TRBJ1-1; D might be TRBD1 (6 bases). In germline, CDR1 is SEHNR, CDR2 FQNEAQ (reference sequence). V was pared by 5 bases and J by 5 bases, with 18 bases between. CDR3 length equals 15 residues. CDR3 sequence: CASSPFPGEGTEAFF. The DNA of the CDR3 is TGTGCCAGCAGCCCCTTCCCAGGGGAGGGGACTGAAGCTTTCTTT. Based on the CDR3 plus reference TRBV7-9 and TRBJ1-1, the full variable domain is DTGVSQNPRHKITKRGQNVTFRCDPISEHNRLYWYRQTLGQGPEFLTYFQNEAQLEKSRLLSDRFSAERPKGSFSTLEIQRTEQGDSAMYLCASSPFPGEGTEAFFGQGTRLTVV.

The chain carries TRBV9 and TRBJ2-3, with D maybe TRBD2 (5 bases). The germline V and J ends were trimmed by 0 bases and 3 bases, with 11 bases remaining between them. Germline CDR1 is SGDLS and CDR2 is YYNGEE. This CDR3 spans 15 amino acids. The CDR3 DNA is TGTGCCAGCAGCGTAGCTACGGGGAGAACAGATACGCAGTATTTT. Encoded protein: CASSVATGRTDTQYF.

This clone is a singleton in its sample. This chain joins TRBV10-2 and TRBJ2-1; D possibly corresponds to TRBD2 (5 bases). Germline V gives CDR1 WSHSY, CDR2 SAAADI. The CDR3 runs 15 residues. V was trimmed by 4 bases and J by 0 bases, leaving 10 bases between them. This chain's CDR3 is CASSASGSSYNEQFF. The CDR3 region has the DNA TGCGCCAGCAGTGCAAGCGGCAGCTCCTACAATGAGCAGTTCTTC.

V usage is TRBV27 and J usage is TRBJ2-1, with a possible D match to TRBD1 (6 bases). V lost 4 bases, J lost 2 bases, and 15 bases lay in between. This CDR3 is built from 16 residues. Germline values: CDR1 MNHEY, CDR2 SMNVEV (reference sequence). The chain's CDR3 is CASSSPGGQTYNEQFF. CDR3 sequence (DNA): TGTGCCAGCAGTTCCCCAGGCGGACAGACCTACAATGAGCAGTTCTTC.

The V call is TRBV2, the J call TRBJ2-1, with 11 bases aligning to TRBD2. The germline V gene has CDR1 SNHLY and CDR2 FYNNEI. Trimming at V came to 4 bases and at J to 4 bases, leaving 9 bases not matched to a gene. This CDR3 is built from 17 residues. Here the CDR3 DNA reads TGTGCCAGCAGTGTGCTGGGGGGACTAGCGGTTTACAATGAGCAGTTCTTC. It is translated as CASSVLGGLAVYNEQFF.

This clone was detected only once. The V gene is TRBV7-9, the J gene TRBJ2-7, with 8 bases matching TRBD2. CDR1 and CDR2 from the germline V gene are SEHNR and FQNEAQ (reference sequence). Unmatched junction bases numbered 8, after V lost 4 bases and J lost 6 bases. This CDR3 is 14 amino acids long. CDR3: CASSSSTGTSEQYF. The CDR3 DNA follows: TGTGCCAGCAGCTCTTCAACAGGGACTAGCGAGCAGTACTTC.

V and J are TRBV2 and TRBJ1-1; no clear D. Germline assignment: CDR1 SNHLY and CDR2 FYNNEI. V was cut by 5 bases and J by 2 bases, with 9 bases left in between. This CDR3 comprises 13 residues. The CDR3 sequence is CASSSTENTEAFF. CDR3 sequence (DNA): TGTGCCAGCAGTTCTACAGAAAACACTGAAGCTTTCTTT. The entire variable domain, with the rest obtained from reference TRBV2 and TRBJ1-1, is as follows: EPEVTQTPSHQVTQMGQEVILRCVPISNHLYFYWYRQILGQKVEFLVSFYNNEISEKSEIFDDQFSVERPDGSNFTLKIRSTKLEDSAMYFCASSSTENTEAFFGQGTRLTVV.

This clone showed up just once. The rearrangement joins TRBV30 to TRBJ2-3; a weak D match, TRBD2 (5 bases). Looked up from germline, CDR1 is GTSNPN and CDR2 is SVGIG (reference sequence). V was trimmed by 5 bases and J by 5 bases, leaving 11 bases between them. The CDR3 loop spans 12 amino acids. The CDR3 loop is CAWGSGGDTQYF. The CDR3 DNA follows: TGTGCCTGGGGCAGCGGCGGAGATACGCAGTATTTT.

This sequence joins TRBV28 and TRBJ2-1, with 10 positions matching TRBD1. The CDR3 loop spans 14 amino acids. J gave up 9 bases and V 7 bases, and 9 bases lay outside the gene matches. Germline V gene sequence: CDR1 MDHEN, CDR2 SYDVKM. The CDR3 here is CASNEGTGVGEQFF. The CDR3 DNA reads TGTGCCAGCAATGAGGGGACAGGGGTGGGTGAGCAGTTCTTC.

CDR3 bases: TGTGCCAGCAGCTTTAATAGCGGGGGCTACAATGAGCAGTTCTTC. Translation gives CASSFNSGGYNEQFF. The V call is TRBV11-2, the J call TRBJ2-1, with 9 bases identical to TRBD2. This CDR3 is 15 amino acids long. Germline lookup yields CDR1 SGHAT and CDR2 FQNNGV. V lost 3 bases and J lost 3; bases outside the gene matches: 3. The full variable domain, its missing parts supplied by reference TRBV11-2 and TRBJ2-1, is EAGVAQSPRYKIIEKRQSVAFWCNPISGHATLYWYQQILGQGPKLLIQFQNNGVVDDSQLPKDRFSAERLKGVDSTLKIQPAKLEDSAVYLCASSFNSGGYNEQFFGPGTRLTVL.

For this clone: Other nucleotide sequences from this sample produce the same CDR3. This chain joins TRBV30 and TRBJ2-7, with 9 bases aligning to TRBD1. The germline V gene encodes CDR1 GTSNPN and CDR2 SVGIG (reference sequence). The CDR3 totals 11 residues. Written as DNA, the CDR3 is TGTGCCTGGAGTGTGGGACAGGGAGTTGGGGTC. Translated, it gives CAWSVGQGVGV.

CDR3 nucleotide sequence: TGTGCCAGCTCACCGGGGCCTGACTACGAGCAGTACTTC. This encodes CASSPGPDYEQYF. The rearrangement links TRBV18 to TRBJ2-7; perhaps TRBD1 as D (5 bases). The germline V gene has CDR1 KGHSH and CDR2 LQKENI. The V end was cut by 3 bases, the J end by 3 bases, with 9 bases between. There are 13 residues in the CDR3.

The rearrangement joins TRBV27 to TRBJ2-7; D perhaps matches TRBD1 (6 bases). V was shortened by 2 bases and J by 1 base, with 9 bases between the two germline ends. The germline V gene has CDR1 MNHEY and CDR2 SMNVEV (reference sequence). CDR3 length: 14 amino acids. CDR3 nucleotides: TGTGCCAGCAGTTTAGCAGGGGTTTCCTACGAGCAGTACTTC. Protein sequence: CASSLAGVSYEQYF.

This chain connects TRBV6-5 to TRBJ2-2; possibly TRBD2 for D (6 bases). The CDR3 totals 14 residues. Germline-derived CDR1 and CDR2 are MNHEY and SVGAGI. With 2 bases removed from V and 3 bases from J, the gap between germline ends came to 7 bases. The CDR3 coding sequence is TGTGCCAGCAGTTACGGCGGGGACACCGGGGAGCTGTTTTTT. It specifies CASSYGGDTGELFF.

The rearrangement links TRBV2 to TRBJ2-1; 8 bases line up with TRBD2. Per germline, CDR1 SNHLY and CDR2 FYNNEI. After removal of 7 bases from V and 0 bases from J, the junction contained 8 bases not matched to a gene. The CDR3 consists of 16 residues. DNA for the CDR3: TGTGCCAGCACTCCCACTAGCGGTTACTCCTACAATGAGCAGTTCTTC. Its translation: CASTPTSGYSYNEQFF.